The present T cell receptor beta chain was sequenced within a study of shared clonotypes between healthy human individuals. Profiled with immunoSEQ multiplex PCR; TCRdb holds only in-frame clones, not every one. The profile shows more than 2,000,000 clones, over 90% of them singletons. From germline, CDR1 is SGHNT and CDR2 YENEEA. Trimming shortened V by 5 bases and J by 4 bases, and 16 bases separated the two germline ends. The CDR3 contains 15 residues. The source is a man between 18 and 35 years old in good health. Some clones in this sample may be carry-over from other donors' samples. V and J are TRBV11-3 and TRBJ2-3, with D possibly being TRBD1 (5 bases). The sequencing sample was made of naive CD4+ T cells from PBMCs. Subset of the sample: CD45RA+ positively selected. CDR3 sequence (DNA): TGTGCCAGCAGCGGCGAAGAAACAGGCTCAGATACGCAGTATTTT. Protein: CASSGEETGSDTQYF.